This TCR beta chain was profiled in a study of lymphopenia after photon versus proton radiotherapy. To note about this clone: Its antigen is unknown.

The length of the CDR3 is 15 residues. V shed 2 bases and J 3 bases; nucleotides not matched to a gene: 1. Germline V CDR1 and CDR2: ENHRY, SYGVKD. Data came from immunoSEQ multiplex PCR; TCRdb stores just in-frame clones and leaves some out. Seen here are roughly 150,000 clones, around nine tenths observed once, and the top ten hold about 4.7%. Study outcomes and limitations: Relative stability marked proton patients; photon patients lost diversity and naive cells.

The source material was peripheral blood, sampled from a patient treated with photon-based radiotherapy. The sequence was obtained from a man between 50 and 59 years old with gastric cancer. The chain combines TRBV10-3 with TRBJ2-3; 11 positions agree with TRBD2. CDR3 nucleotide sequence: TGTGCCATCAGTGAGACTAGCGGGAGTACAGATACGCAGTATTTT. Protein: CAISETSGSTDTQYF.